Presented here are 21 T cell receptor beta chains from one specimen sequenced in a study of spatial heterogeneity in lung cancer. This sample's time point: sample taken at primary tumor resection. TCRdb redid the calling of the 5' RACE reads with MiXCR, one entry per CDR3 protein. The table lists approximately 44,000 distinct CDR3 sequences, roughly 13% of them singletons. Sample: PBMCs, taken at surgery. The receptors were sampled from a male donor with early-stage non-small cell lung cancer.

The chain combines TRBV3-1 with TRBJ2-3; D is ambiguous. V was pared by 1 base and J by 5 bases, with 10 bases between. This CDR3 is 14 amino acids long. The germline CDR1 and CDR2 sequences are LGHDT and YNNKEL (reference sequence). CDR3 in DNA: TGTGCCAGCAGCCAAGGAGCTGCGGAAGATACGCAGTATTTT. It is translated as CASSQGAAEDTQYF.

The chain is built from TRBV20-1 and TRBJ2-6, with TRBD1 matching 9 bases. Germline V gene data show CDR1 as DFQATT and CDR2 as SNEGSKA (reference sequence). V shed 4 bases and J 14 bases; nucleotides not matched to a gene: 9. The CDR3 has 13 amino acids. The CDR3 reads CSATGQGRSILTF. As DNA, the CDR3 is TGCAGTGCTACGGGACAGGGCCGGTCGATCCTGACTTTC.

This clonotype was seen a few times. V gene TRBV5-1 combines with J gene TRBJ2-3; a possible D gene is TRBD1 (6 bases). CDR3 length equals 16 residues. Trimming took off 4 bases at V and 6 bases at J, with 21 bases between the two ends. Germline assignment: CDR1 SGHRS and CDR2 YFSETQ. Here the CDR3 reads CASSPEARGHVDTQYF. The CDR3 coding sequence is TGCGCCAGCAGCCCCGAGGCCAGGGGCCATGTGGATACGCAGTATTTT.

This chain uses TRBV2 with TRBJ2-2; D possibly corresponds to TRBD1 (8 bases). Germline V gene lookup returns CDR1 SNHLY and CDR2 FYNNEI. V dropped 9 bases and J dropped 2 bases, with 16 bases sitting between them. CDR3 length: 15 amino acids. CDR3 in DNA: TGTGCCAGGCGAAGCGGGACAGGCAACACCGGGGAGCTGTTTTTT. Amino acids: CARRSGTGNTGELFF.

There are a few counts of this clonotype. The rearrangement uses TRBV6-1 and TRBJ1-5; D remains ambiguous. The CDR3 consists of 13 residues. V was pared by 7 bases and J by 4 bases, with 11 bases between. Germline CDR1 is MNHNS and CDR2 is SASEGT. The CDR3 region is CASTEQVNQPQHF. CDR3 DNA sequence: TGTGCCAGCACGGAGCAAGTGAATCAGCCCCAGCATTTT.

This clonotype was recorded at least ten times. The rearrangement uses TRBV12-3 or TRBV12-4 and TRBJ2-3; TRBD1 matches at 7 bases. Germline trimming cut 5 bases from V and 7 bases from J; bases unmatched to any gene: 3. There are 12 residues in the CDR3. The chain's CDR3 is CASSAQGHTQYF. The CDR3 region has the DNA TGTGCCAGCAGTGCACAGGGGCATACGCAGTATTTT.

The rearrangement uses TRBV7-6 and TRBJ2-1; weak D call: TRBD2 (6 bases). Per germline, CDR1 SGHVS and CDR2 FNYEAQ. The CDR3 is 16 amino acids. V gave up 6 bases and J gave up 0 bases, with 15 bases separating them. CDR3 sequence reads: CASSLSGSLSYNEQFF. In nucleotides, the CDR3 is TGTGCCAGCAGTCTAAGCGGGTCCCTCTCCTACAATGAGCAGTTCTTC.

V usage is TRBV20-1 and J usage is TRBJ2-7; either TRBD1 or TRBD2 may supply D (7 bases each). V was cut by 5 bases and J by 5 bases, with 19 bases left in between. Germline V gene sequence: CDR1 DFQATT, CDR2 SNEGSKA (reference sequence). The CDR3 is 14 residues long. The CDR3, as DNA: TGCAGTGCTCCCATCTTTGCAGGGGGGGACGAGCAGTACTTC. Amino acid sequence: CSAPIFAGGDEQYF.

The chain recombines TRBV7-2 with TRBJ2-5; 10 nucleotides line up with TRBD2. CDR3 size: 16 residues. Trimming at V came to 7 bases and at J to 1 base, leaving 9 bases not matched to a gene. CDR1 is SGHTA and CDR2 is FQGNSA in the germline V gene. Here the CDR3 DNA reads TGTGCCAGCACCCCGTGGAGCGGGAGGGCCCAAGAGACCCAGTACTTC. This encodes CASTPWSGRAQETQYF.

This clonotype was seen many times. This rearrangement joins TRBV6-1 to TRBJ2-5; D unclear. Germline CDR1 reads MNHNS; CDR2 reads SASEGT. V was shortened by 8 bases and J by 7 bases, with 20 bases between the two germline ends. The CDR3 is 14 amino acids. The CDR3, as DNA: TGTGCCAGCGTCCCCGTCGGCGGACCAGGGACCCAGTACTTC. Amino acids: CASVPVGGPGTQYF.

V and J are TRBV5-6 and TRBJ2-3, with TRBD2 matching over 7 bases. This CDR3 has 16 residues. V trimming: 1 base; J trimming: 2 bases; junction bases outside the gene matches: 7. Germline CDR1 reads SGHDT; CDR2 reads YYEEEE. The CDR3 coding sequence is TGTGCCAGCAGCTTGTCCGGGACTACCTTCACAGATACGCAGTATTTT. This codes for CASSLSGTTFTDTQYF.

This clonotype was seen a handful of times. The chain is built from TRBV3-1 and TRBJ2-7, with TRBD2 matching 7 bases. With 1 base clipped from V and 7 bases from J, the junction kept 10 bases outside the gene matches. CDR1 and CDR2 from the germline V gene are LGHDT and YNNKEL (reference sequence). CDR3 length: 15 residues. The CDR3 DNA reads as TGTGCCAGCAGCCAAGTCTGGGGAGGGTTGGAAGAGCAGTACTTC. Encoded protein: CASSQVWGGLEEQYF.

V and J are TRBV12-3 or TRBV12-4 and TRBJ2-3; TRBD2 aligns across 8 bases. Trimming cost V 6 bases and J 6 bases; bases outside gene matches: 5. The length of the CDR3 is 13 residues. Here the CDR3 reads CASSTSGSDTQYF. The CDR3 DNA follows: TGTGCCAGCAGCACTAGCGGATCGGATACGCAGTATTTT.

The chain links TRBV20-1 to TRBJ2-6; unclear D gene. Trimming shortened V by 4 bases and J by 1 base, and 8 bases separated the two germline ends. The CDR3 consists of 14 residues. Germline V gene data show CDR1 as DFQATT and CDR2 as SNEGSKA (reference sequence). Here the CDR3 DNA reads TGCAGTGCTAATAGGTTATCTGGGGCCAACGTCCTGACTTTC. Its translation: CSANRLSGANVLTF.

The chain combines TRBV7-2 with TRBJ2-7, with 9 bases aligning to TRBD2. CDR1 SGHTA and CDR2 FQGNSA come from the germline V gene. This CDR3 has 16 amino acids. After removal of 8 bases from V and 0 bases from J, the junction contained 11 bases not matched to a gene. The CDR3 loop is CASRRSGGSSSYEQYF. The CDR3 DNA is TGTGCCAGCCGTCGGAGCGGGGGGTCGAGCTCCTACGAGCAGTACTTC.

This clonotype was detected a few times. V is TRBV20-1 and J is TRBJ1-1; D uncertain. CDR3 length: 12 residues. Germline CDR1 DFQATT, CDR2 SNEGSKA (reference sequence). Trimming left V 3 bases short and J 4 bases short, with 9 bases between. DNA for the CDR3: TGCAGTGCTAGTTTGAGGTTCACTGAAGCTTTCTTT. This translates into CSASLRFTEAFF.

This sequence joins TRBV6-6 and TRBJ2-6; D remains unclear. The CDR3 length is 16 residues. In germline, CDR1 is MNHNY, CDR2 SVGAGI (reference sequence). Trimming shortened V by 1 base and J by 1 base, and 8 bases separated the two germline ends. CDR3 protein: CASSYYFRSGANVLTF. DNA of the CDR3: TGTGCCAGCAGTTACTATTTCCGTTCTGGGGCCAACGTCCTGACTTTC.

The chain couples TRBV12-3 or TRBV12-4 to TRBJ2-6; D may be TRBD2 (5 bases). Trimming took off 5 bases at V and 0 bases at J, with 8 bases between the two ends. CDR3 length: 15 amino acids. The DNA for the CDR3 is TGTGCCAGCAGTAAGAGGGACTCTGGGGCCAACGTCCTGACTTTC. Translation gives CASSKRDSGANVLTF.

This clonotype was picked up many times. V and J are TRBV27 and TRBJ2-1, with 14 nucleotides matching TRBD2. CDR3 length equals 15 residues. Germline CDR1 is MNHEY and CDR2 is SMNVEV (reference sequence). Trimming took 6 bases from V and 8 from J; bases not matched to a gene: 6. This chain's CDR3 is CASRRTSGRNYEQFF. CDR3 DNA: TGTGCCAGCAGAAGGACTAGCGGGAGGAATTATGAGCAGTTCTTC.

In its sample, this clonotype was seen many times. The CDR3 DNA follows: TGTGCCAGCAGCCAGAGCCTAGCGGGGTTCCTAGCCACAGATCCCACAGATACGCAGTATTTT. Amino acids: CASSQSLAGFLATDPTDTQYF. The rearrangement joins TRBV3-1 to TRBJ2-3; 9 bases are a match to TRBD2. This CDR3 region has 21 residues. Germline V CDR1 and CDR2: LGHDT, YNNKEL (reference sequence). The junction had 21 bases not matched to a gene; V was cut back by 3 bases and J by 2 bases.

The sample holds many counts of this clonotype. The chain combines TRBV9 with TRBJ2-1, with D perhaps matching TRBD2 (6 bases). Germline V gene sequence: CDR1 SGDLS, CDR2 YYNGEE. Trimming stripped 3 bases from V and 6 bases from J, with 19 bases between. This CDR3 contains 16 residues. The chain's CDR3 is CASSEGSNLGGNEQFF. CDR3 DNA: TGTGCCAGCAGCGAGGGGAGCAATCTCGGGGGCAATGAGCAGTTCTTC.